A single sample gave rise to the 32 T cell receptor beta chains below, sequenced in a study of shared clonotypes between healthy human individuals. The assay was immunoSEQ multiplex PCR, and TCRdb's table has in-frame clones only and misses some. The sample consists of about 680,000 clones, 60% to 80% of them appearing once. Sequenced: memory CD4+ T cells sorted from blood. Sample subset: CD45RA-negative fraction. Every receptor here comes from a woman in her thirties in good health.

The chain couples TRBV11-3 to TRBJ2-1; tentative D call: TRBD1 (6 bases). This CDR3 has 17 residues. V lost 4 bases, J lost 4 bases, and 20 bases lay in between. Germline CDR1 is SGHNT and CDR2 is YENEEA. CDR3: CASSSQQGPLDYNEQFF. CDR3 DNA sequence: TGTGCCAGCAGCTCTCAACAGGGACCCCTAGATTACAATGAGCAGTTCTTC.

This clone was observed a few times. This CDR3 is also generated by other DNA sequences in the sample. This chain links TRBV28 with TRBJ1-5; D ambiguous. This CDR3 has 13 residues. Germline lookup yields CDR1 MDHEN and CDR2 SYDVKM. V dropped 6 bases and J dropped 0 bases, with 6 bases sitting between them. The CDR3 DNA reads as TGTGCCAGCAGAGGAACTAGCAATCAGCCCCAGCATTTT. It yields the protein CASRGTSNQPQHF.

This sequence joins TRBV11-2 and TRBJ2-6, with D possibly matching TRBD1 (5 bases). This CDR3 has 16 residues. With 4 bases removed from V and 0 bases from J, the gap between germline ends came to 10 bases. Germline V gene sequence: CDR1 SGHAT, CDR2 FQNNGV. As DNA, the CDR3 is TGTGCCAGCAGCTCTAGGGGCAGCTCTGGGGCCAACGTCCTGACTTTC. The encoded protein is CASSSRGSSGANVLTF.

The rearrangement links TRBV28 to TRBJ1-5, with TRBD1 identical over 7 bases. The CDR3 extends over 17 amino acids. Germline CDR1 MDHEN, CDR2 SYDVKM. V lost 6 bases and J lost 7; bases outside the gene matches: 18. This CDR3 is CASRIFQAGTVKQPQHF. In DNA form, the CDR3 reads TGTGCCAGCAGAATCTTTCAAGCCGGGACAGTGAAACAGCCCCAGCATTTT.

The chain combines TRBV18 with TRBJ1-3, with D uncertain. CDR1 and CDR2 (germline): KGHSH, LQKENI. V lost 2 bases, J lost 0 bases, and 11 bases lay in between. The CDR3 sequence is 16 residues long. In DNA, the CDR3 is TGTGCCAGCTCACCAATCGACAACTTCTCTGGAAACACCATATATTTT. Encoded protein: CASSPIDNFSGNTIYF.

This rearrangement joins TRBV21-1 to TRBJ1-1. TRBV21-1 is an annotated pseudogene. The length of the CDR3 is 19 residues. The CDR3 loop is CASSKGVGGHLGHNTEAFF. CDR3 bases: TGTGCCAGCAGCAAAGGGGTCGGGGGCCATTTGGGGCACAACACTGAAGCTTTCTTT.

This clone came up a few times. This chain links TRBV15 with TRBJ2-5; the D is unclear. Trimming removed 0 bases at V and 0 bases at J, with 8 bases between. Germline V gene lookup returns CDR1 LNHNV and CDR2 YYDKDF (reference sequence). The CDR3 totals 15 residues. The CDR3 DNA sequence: TGTGCCACCAGCAGAGATCGCGGCAACCAAGAGACCCAGTACTTC. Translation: CATSRDRGNQETQYF. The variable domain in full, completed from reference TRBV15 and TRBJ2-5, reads DAMVIQNPRYQVTQFGKPVTLSCSQTLNHNVMYWYQQKSSQAPKLLFHYYDKDFNNEADTPDNFQSRRPNTSFCFLDIRSPGLGDTAMYLCATSRDRGNQETQYFGPGTRLLVL.

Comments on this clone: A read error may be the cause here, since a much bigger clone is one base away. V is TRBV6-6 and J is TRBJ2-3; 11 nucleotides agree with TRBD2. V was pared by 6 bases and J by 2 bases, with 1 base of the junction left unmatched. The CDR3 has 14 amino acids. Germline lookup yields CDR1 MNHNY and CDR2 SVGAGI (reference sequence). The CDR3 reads CASRLAGVTDTQYF. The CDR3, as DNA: TGTGCCAGCAGACTAGCGGGAGTCACAGATACGCAGTATTTT.

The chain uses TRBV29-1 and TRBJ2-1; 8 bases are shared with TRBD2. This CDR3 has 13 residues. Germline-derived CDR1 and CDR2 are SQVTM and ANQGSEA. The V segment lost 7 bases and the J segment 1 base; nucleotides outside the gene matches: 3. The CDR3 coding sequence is TGCAGCGGGGAGCGGGAGTCCTACAATGAGCAGTTCTTC. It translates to CSGERESYNEQFF.

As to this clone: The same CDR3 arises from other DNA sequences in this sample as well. CDR3 nucleotides: TGTGCCAGTAGTATCCAAGGGTCTAATGAAAAACTGTTTTTT. This encodes CASSIQGSNEKLFF. The V gene is TRBV19, the J gene TRBJ1-4, with unresolved D. The CDR3 is 14 residues long. Looked up from germline, CDR1 is LNHDA and CDR2 is SQIVND (reference sequence). Trimming took off 3 bases at V and 3 bases at J, with 8 bases between the two ends.

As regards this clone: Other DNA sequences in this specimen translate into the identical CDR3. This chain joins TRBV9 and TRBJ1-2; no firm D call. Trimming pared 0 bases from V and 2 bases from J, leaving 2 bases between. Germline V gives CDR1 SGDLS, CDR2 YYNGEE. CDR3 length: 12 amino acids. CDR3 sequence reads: CASSVDNYGYTF. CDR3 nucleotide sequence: TGTGCCAGCAGCGTAGACAACTATGGCTACACCTTC. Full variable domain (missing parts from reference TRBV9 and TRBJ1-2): DSGVTQTPKHLITATGQRVTLRCSPRSGDLSVYWYQQSLDQGLQFLIQYYNGEERAKGNILERFSAQQFPDLHSELNLSSLELGDSALYFCASSVDNYGYTFGSGTRLTVV.

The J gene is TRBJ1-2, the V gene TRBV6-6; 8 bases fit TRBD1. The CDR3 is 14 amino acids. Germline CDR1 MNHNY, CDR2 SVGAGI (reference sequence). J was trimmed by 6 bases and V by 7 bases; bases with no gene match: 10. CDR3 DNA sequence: TGTGCCAGCACCTACGACAGGGGTGAGAATGGCTACACCTTC. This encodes CASTYDRGENGYTF.

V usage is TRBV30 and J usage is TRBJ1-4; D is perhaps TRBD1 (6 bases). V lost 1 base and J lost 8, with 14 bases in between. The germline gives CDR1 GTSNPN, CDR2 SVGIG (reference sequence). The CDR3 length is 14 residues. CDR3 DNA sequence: TGTGCCTGGAGTGACGAACAGGGTGGAGAAAAACTGTTTTTT. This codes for CAWSDEQGGEKLFF.

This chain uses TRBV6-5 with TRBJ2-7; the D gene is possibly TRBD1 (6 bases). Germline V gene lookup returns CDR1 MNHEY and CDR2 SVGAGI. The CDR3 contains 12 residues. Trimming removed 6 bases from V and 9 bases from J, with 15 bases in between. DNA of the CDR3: TGTGCCAGCAGGAACACACAGGGAAGGCAGTACTTC. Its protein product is CASRNTQGRQYF.

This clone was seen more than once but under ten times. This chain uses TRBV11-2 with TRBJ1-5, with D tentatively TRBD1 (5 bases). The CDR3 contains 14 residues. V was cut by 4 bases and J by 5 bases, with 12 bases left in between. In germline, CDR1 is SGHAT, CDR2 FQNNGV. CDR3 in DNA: TGTGCCAGCAGCTCCCTCGGGGGGGATCAGCCCCAGCATTTT. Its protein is CASSSLGGDQPQHF.

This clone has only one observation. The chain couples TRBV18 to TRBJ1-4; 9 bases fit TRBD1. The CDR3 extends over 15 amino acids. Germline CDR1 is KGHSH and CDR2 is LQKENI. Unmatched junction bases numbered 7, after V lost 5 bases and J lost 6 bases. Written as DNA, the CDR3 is TGTGCCAGCTCAACCCTGGGACAGGGTGATGAAAAACTGTTTTTT. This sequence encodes CASSTLGQGDEKLFF. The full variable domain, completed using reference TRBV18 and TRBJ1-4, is NAGVMQNPRHLVRRRGQEARLRCSPMKGHSHVYWYRQLPEEGLKFMVYLQKENIIDESGMPKERFSAEFPKEGPSILRIQQVVRGDSAAYFCASSTLGQGDEKLFFGSGTQLSVL.

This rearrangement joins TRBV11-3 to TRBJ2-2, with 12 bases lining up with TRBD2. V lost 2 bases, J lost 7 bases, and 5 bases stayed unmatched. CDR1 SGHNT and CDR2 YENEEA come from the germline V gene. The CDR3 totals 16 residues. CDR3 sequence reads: CASSLTRLAGDGELFF. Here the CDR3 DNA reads TGTGCCAGCAGCTTAACTAGACTAGCGGGAGACGGGGAGCTGTTTTTT.

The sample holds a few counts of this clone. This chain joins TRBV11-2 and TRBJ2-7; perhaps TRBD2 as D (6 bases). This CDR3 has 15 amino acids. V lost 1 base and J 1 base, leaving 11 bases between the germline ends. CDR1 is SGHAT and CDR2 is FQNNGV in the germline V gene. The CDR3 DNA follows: TGTGCCAGCAGCTTAGGCGGGGCTGGTTCCTACGAGCAGTACTTC. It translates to CASSLGGAGSYEQYF.

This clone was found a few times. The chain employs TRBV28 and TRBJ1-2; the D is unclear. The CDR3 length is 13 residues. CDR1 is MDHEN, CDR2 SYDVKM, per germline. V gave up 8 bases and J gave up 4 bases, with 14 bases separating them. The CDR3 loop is CASQRQDRYGYTF. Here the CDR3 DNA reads TGTGCCAGCCAACGGCAGGACCGCTATGGCTACACCTTC.

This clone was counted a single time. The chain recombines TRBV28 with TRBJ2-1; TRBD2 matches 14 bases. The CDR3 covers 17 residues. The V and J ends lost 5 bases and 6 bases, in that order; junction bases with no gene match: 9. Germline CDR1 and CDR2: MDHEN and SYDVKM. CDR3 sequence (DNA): TGTGCCAGCAGTCCGCCGACTAGCGGGAGGGCCTTCAATGAGCAGTTCTTC. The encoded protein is CASSPPTSGRAFNEQFF. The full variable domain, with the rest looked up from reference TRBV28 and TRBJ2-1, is DVKVTQSSRYLVKRTGEKVFLECVQDMDHENMFWYRQDPGLGLRLIYFSYDVKMKEKGDIPEGYSVSREKKERFSLILESASTNQTSMYLCASSPPTSGRAFNEQFFGPGTRLTVL.

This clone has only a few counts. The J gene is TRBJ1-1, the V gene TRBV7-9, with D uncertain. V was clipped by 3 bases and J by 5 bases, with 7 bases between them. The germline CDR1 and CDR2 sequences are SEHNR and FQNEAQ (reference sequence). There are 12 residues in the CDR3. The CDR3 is CASSFGFTEAFF. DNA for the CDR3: TGTGCCAGCAGCTTCGGTTTTACTGAAGCTTTCTTT.

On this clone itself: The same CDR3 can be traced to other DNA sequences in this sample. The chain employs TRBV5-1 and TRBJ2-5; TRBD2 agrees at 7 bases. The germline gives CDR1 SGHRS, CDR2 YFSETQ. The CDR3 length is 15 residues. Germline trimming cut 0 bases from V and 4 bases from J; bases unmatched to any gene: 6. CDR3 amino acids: CASSLGAGGRETQYF. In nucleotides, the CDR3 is TGCGCCAGCAGCTTGGGGGCGGGCGGGAGAGAGACCCAGTACTTC.

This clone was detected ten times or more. CDR3 DNA: TGTGCCAGCAGCTTTGGCGAGCAGTACTTC. Translating it yields CASSFGEQYF. The chain joins TRBV5-6 to TRBJ2-7; D gene uncertain. Trimming took 2 bases from V and 6 from J, leaving 3 bases between them. The CDR3 extends over 10 amino acids. Per the germline V gene, CDR1 is SGHDT and CDR2 is YYEEEE.

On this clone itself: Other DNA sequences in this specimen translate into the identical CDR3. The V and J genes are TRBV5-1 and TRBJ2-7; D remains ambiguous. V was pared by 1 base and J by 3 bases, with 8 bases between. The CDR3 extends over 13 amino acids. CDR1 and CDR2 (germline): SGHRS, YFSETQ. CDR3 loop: CASSLSGFYEQYF. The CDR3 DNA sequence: TGCGCCAGCAGCTTGTCTGGGTTCTACGAGCAGTACTTC.

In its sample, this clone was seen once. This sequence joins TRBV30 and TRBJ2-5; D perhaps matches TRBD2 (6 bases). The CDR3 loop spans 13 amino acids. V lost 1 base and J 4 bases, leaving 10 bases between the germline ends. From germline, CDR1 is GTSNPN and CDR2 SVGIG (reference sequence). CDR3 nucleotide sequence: TGTGCCTGGAGTGGGGGAGGTGGAGAGACCCAGTACTTC. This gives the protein CAWSGGGGETQYF.

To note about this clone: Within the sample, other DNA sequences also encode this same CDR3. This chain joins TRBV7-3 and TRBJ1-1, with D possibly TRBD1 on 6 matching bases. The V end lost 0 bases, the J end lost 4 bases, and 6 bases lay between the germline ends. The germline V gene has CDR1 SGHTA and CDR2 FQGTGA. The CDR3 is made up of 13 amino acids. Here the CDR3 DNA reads TGTGCCAGCAGCTTAACGGGGGCCACTGAAGCTTTCTTT. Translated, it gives CASSLTGATEAFF.

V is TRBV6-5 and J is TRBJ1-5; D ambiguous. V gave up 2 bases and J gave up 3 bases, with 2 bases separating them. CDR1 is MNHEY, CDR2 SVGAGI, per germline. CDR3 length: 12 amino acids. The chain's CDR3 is CASSYDNQPQHF. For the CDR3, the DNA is TGTGCCAGCAGTTACGACAATCAGCCCCAGCATTTT.

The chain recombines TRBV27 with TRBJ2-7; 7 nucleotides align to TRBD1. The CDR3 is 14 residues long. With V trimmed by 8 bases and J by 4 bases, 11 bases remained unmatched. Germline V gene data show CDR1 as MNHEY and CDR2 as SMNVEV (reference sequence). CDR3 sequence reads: CASQQRQGNYEQYF. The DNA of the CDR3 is TGTGCCAGCCAACAACGACAGGGTAATTACGAGCAGTACTTC.

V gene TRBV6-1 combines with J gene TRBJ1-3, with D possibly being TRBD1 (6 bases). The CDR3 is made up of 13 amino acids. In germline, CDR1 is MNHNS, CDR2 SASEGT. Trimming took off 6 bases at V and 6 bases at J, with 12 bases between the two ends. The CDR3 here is CASSRTATNTIYF. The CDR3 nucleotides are TGTGCCAGCAGCCGGACAGCGACAAACACCATATATTTT.

Here the CDR3 reads CASSLGQADTGELFF. The CDR3 region has the DNA TGTGCCAGCAGCTTAGGCCAGGCCGACACCGGGGAGCTGTTTTTT. V and J are TRBV11-2 and TRBJ2-2; no firm D call. This CDR3 has 15 residues. Germline loops: CDR1 SGHAT, CDR2 FQNNGV. V lost 1 base and J 3 bases, leaving 9 bases between the germline ends.

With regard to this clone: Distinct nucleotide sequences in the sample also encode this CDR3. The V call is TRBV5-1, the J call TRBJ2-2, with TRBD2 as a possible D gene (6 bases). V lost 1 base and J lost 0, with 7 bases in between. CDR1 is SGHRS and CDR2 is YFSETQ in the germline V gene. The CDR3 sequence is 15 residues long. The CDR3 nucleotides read TGCGCCAGCAGCTTGAGCGGGTCGAACACCGGGGAGCTGTTTTTT. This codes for CASSLSGSNTGELFF.

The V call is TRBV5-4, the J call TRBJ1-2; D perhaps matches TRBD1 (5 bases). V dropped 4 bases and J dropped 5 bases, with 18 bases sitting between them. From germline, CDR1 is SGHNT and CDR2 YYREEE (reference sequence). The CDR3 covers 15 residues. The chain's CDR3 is CASSGPAGGSYGYTF. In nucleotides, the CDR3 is TGTGCCAGCAGCGGACCCGCCGGGGGATCTTATGGCTACACCTTC.